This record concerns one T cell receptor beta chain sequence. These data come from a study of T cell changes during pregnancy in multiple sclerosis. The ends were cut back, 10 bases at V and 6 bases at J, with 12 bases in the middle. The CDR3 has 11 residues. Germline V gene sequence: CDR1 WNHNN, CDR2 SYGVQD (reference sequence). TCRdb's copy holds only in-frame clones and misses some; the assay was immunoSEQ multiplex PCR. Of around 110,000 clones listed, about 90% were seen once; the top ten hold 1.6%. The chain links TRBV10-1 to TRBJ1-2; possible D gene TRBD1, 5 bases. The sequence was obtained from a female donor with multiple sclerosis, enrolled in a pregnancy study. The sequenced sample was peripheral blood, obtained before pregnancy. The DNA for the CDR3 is TGCGCCACCCAGGGTTACGATGGCTACACCTTC. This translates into CATQGYDGYTF.